The entry below gives a single T cell receptor (beta chain) sequence along with its context. Its antigen is unknown. A second roughly 6 to 11 cycle PCR used barcoded and J-beta primers. TCRdb re-called the 5' RACE reads with MiXCR, one entry per CDR3 protein. There are about 1 million distinct CDR3 sequences in the sample; roughly 45% occur only once, and under 20% lies in the top ten. The sample is drawn from a study of blood T cells in healthy people across ages. Points from the study as a whole: Roughly linear declines in TCR beta diversity per million T cells occurred with age.

Trimming took 0 bases from V and 6 from J, leaving 9 bases between them. Germline assignment: CDR1 MNHNS and CDR2 SASEGT. The CDR3 sequence is 14 residues long. The TCR originated in a woman aged 60-70 years in good health. The chain couples TRBV6-1 to TRBJ2-1, with a weak D call TRBD2 (6 bases). The sample comprised blood. CDR3 in amino acids: CASSEAGGSNEQFF. As DNA, the CDR3 is TGTGCCAGCAGTGAAGCTGGGGGGAGCAATGAGCAGTTCTTC.